This TCR beta chain came from a study of Ad26.COV2.S vaccination and SARS-CoV-2 variants. Whole-study context: Donor was in the COV1001 Ad26.COV2.S trial arm. Study-wide results and limits: Substantial breadth was reportedly displayed by spike-specific CD8+ and CD4+ T cell responses after vaccination.

This CDR3 is built from 14 residues. Germline CDR1 is MNHEY and CDR2 is SMNVEV (reference sequence). V dropped 2 bases and J dropped 5 bases, with 10 bases sitting between them. Sequencing was performed with immunoSEQ multiplex PCR; in TCRdb, only in-frame clones are kept and a portion is missing. The sample contains a few hundred thousand clones, less than 95% of which appear only once. This clone has just a few counts. Antigen specificity is unknown. The sample's treatment: some 19 received Ad26.COV2.S at low or high dose, single or two shots; about 5 received placebo; per-sample allocation not given. Sampling took place 63 days after the first vaccine or placebo injection. This person who donated was an adult of 18-55 years in Boston. The vaccine delivered Wuhan-strain SARS-CoV-2 spike through an Ad26 vector.

The sequence was collected from a person aged 18-60 years who received the Ad26.COV2.S COVID-19 vaccine or a placebo. Sequencing used peripheral blood, obtained in a trial of Ad26.COV2.S vaccine versus placebo. V and J are TRBV27 and TRBJ1-5; no reliable D call. CDR3 amino acids: CASSLGWRDQPQHF. Written as DNA, the CDR3 is TGTGCCAGCAGTTTAGGATGGAGGGATCAGCCCCAGCATTTT.